The clone carrying this TCR beta chain came up once. The antigen is unknown. The data are from a study of post-analysis software for immune sequencing data. Overall study context: Progressive-relapsing, secondary progressive and relapsing-remitting multiple sclerosis were among the disease courses included. Overall study findings and caveats: Relative to controls, patients with multiple sclerosis showed significantly lower normalized Chao1 diversity. F-measure co-clustering was strong for batch-matched samples.

The TCR beta cDNA libraries carried unique molecular identifiers. Starting from roughly 1 to 10 million T cells, the study yielded a few hundred thousand cDNA molecules. Each CDR3 protein is one row after TCRdb ran MiXCR on the PCR reads. The table includes about 810,000 distinct CDR3 sequences, about 50% detected once. This TCR was sampled from a girl under 18 with multiple sclerosis. Specimen: blood.

CDR3 nucleotides: TGTGCCTGGGGCAGACAGGGCACTAACTATGGCTACACCTTC. It encodes CAWGRQGTNYGYTF. The rearrangement links TRBV30 to TRBJ1-2; 7 bases are shared with TRBD1. Germline CDR1 GTSNPN, CDR2 SVGIG (reference sequence). The CDR3 runs to 14 residues. J lost 0 bases, V lost 5 bases, and 6 bases had no gene match.